The entry below gives a single T cell receptor beta chain sequence along with its context. Random hexamers served to reverse transcribe roughly 0.5 to 1 ug RNA. Across 54 Vbeta and 13 Jbeta, immunoSEQ multiplex PCR amplified TCR beta CDR3. TCRdb redid the calling of the immunoSEQ multiplex PCR reads with MiXCR, one entry per CDR3 protein. The repertoire has about 300,000 distinct CDR3 sequences, 70% to 90% of them found once; the top ten carry approximately 0.18%. The data were obtained in a study of CD8 T cells in Susac syndrome. Multiple sclerosis controls were treatment-naive patients with stable or active relapsing-remitting disease. This TCR derives from a human donor with multiple sclerosis. Sequenced input: CD8+ T cells from PBMCs.

For the CDR3, the DNA is TGCGCCAGCAGCCAAGACGGGACTAGCGGGACCCCTTCCTACGAGCAGTACTTC. Translating it yields CASSQDGTSGTPSYEQYF. The gene calls are TRBV4-3 and TRBJ2-7; 13 nucleotides agree with TRBD2. The CDR3 is 18 amino acids. CDR1 and CDR2 (germline): LGHNA, YSLEER. Trimming removed 0 bases from V and 1 base from J; junction bases left unmatched: 6.